This is a list of T cell receptor beta chains from one sample in a study of T cell repertoires in cytomegalovirus infection. From the reads, TCRdb called clonotypes with MiXCR, one entry per CDR3 protein. The profile shows 300,000 or so distinct CDR3 sequences, roughly 23% of them singletons. Sequences were obtained from PBMCs. The receptors here all came from a human donor in good health (CMV status not recorded). Some clones in this sample may be carry-over from other donors' samples. Each CDR3 is given without its conserved first and last residue. Each record gives: V gene, J gene, CDR3 protein.

V gene: TRBV7-2
J gene: TRBJ1-4
CDR3 protein: ASTPEGRVTNEKLF

V gene: TRBV20-1
J gene: TRBJ2-1
CDR3 protein: SAQPGGGAYNNEQF

V gene: TRBV7-2
J gene: TRBJ2-3
CDR3 protein: ASSGRRVADTQY

V gene: TRBV10-3
J gene: TRBJ1-5
CDR3 protein: ATKGTDYSNQPQH

V gene: TRBV7-2
J gene: TRBJ1-2
CDR3 protein: ASSLEAGVVAGYT

V gene: TRBV28
J gene: TRBJ2-2
CDR3 protein: ASRDSGGANTGELF

V gene: TRBV20-1
J gene: TRBJ2-1
CDR3 protein: SARISSGSFLSYNEQF

V gene: TRBV7-2
J gene: TRBJ2-3
CDR3 protein: ASSYPDRTDTQY

V gene: TRBV5-1
J gene: TRBJ2-1
CDR3 protein: ASSLGVRSYNEQF

V gene: TRBV2
J gene: TRBJ1-1
CDR3 protein: ASGDPGQRNTEAF

V gene: TRBV30
J gene: TRBJ1-1
CDR3 protein: AWSVKLNTEAF

V gene: TRBV28
J gene: TRBJ2-5
CDR3 protein: ASSFSPLAAQDQETQY

V gene: TRBV6-6
J gene: TRBJ2-5
CDR3 protein: ASSYSRTGRETQY

V gene: TRBV6-1
J gene: TRBJ2-1
CDR3 protein: ASRSLGTFNEQF

V gene: TRBV19
J gene: TRBJ2-2
CDR3 protein: ASSTGADLNTGELF

V gene: TRBV6-1
J gene: TRBJ2-3
CDR3 protein: ASAPLGGSSTDTQY

V gene: TRBV7-2
J gene: TRBJ2-5
CDR3 protein: ASSPNRQGAQETQY

V gene: TRBV7-2
J gene: TRBJ1-5
CDR3 protein: ASSPDRERQPQH

V gene: TRBV7-3
J gene: TRBJ2-2
CDR3 protein: ASSPGGVGGELF

V gene: TRBV6-6
J gene: TRBJ2-3
CDR3 protein: ASSYSVGTSGGQFATQY

V gene: TRBV7-2
J gene: TRBJ2-4
CDR3 protein: ASSTEPGPSQY

V gene: TRBV19
J gene: TRBJ2-6
CDR3 protein: ASRITLSGANVLT

V gene: TRBV29-1
J gene: TRBJ1-2
CDR3 protein: SVGRSDGYT

V gene: TRBV15
J gene: TRBJ2-7
CDR3 protein: ATSSTDGGDSYEQY

V gene: TRBV28
J gene: TRBJ2-7
CDR3 protein: ASSLYLAGVYEQY

V gene: TRBV5-1
J gene: TRBJ1-4
CDR3 protein: ASSSDSPNEKLF

V gene: TRBV7-6
J gene: TRBJ1-4
CDR3 protein: ASSLEGDRGLANEKLF

V gene: TRBV7-9
J gene: TRBJ2-7
CDR3 protein: ASSRDSAEQY

V gene: TRBV7-2
J gene: TRBJ1-1
CDR3 protein: ASSPPGGRRTEAF

V gene: TRBV29-1
J gene: TRBJ1-2
CDR3 protein: SIWTGGYYGYT

V gene: TRBV29-1
J gene: TRBJ1-1
CDR3 protein: SEIGTGGLEAF

V gene: TRBV14
J gene: TRBJ2-3
CDR3 protein: ASSQDSGIGTDTQY

V gene: TRBV28
J gene: TRBJ1-6
CDR3 protein: ASGGDSPLH

V gene: TRBV5-1
J gene: TRBJ2-5
CDR3 protein: ASSLDSQGPQETQY

V gene: TRBV7-2
J gene: TRBJ2-3
CDR3 protein: ASSPMRAGSTDTQY

V gene: TRBV29-1
J gene: TRBJ2-2
CDR3 protein: SVVREGSGELF

V gene: TRBV5-4
J gene: TRBJ2-5
CDR3 protein: ASSTRSRGETQY

V gene: TRBV28
J gene: TRBJ1-4
CDR3 protein: ASSLYRGQGREKLF

V gene: TRBV5-6
J gene: TRBJ2-1
CDR3 protein: ASSFSGPSGRIYNEQF

V gene: TRBV5-1
J gene: TRBJ2-7
CDR3 protein: ASSLPSTGNGEQY